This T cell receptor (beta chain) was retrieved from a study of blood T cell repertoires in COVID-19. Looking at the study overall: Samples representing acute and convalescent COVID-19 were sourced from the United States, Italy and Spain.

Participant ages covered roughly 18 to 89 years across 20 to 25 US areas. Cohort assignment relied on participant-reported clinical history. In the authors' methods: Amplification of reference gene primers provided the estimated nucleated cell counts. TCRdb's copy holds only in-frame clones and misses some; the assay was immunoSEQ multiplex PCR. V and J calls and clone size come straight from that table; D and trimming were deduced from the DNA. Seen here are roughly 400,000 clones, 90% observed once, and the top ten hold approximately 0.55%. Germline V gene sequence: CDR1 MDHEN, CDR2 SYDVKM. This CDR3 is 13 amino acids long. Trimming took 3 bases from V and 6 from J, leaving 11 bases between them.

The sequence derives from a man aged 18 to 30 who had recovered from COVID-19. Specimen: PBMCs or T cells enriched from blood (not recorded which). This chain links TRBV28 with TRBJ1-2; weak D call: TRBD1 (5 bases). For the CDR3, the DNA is TGTGCCAGCAGTTTTAGGGGTAGTGATGGCTACACCTTC. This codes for CASSFRGSDGYTF.